The 5 T cell receptor beta chains below were found in one sample sequenced in a study of cytomegalovirus exposure and HLA in healthy donors. In the PCR, 60 Vbeta and 13 Jbeta primers were used. The method was immunoSEQ multiplex PCR; TCRdb's version includes in-frame clones alone and lacks a portion of them. Of around 160,000 clones in the sample, about 72% were seen once. Sequencing used PBMCs. The receptors come from a man aged 50 to 59 in good health and CMV-seropositive.

This chain's CDR3 is CASRGAVQPQHF. CDR3 nucleotides: TGTGCCAGCCGGGGGGCGGTTCAGCCCCAGCATTTT. The chain combines TRBV2 with TRBJ1-5; weak D call: TRBD1 (6 bases). CDR1 and CDR2 from the germline V gene are SNHLY and FYNNEI. The CDR3 runs to 12 residues. V was trimmed by 8 bases and J by 6 bases, leaving 11 bases between them.

V gene TRBV6-1 combines with J gene TRBJ1-1; possibly TRBD1 for D (5 bases). The V and J ends lost 5 bases and 1 base respectively, with 11 bases between them. This CDR3 comprises 14 residues. Germline V gives CDR1 MNHNS, CDR2 SASEGT. The CDR3 DNA reads as TGTGCCAGCAGTCTTCCCGGACAGAACACTGAAGCTTTCTTT. It codes for CASSLPGQNTEAFF.

The gene calls are TRBV7-2 and TRBJ2-1; TRBD2 matches 13 bases. CDR3 size: 15 residues. Germline values: CDR1 SGHTA, CDR2 FQGNSA. The ends lost 7 bases at V and 6 bases at J; junction bases unmatched: 6. DNA of the CDR3: TGTGCCAGCACCCCGACTAGCGGGGGGATCAATGAGCAGTTCTTC. Residues: CASTPTSGGINEQFF.

As regards this clone: At one end, the junction sequence differs from germline, possibly due to a read error. This chain uses TRBV30 with TRBJ1-1; tentative D call: TRBD1 (6 bases). Germline CDR1 GTSNPN, CDR2 SVGIG (reference sequence). The CDR3 has 10 residues. This CDR3 reads CVWRDIEAFF. CDR3 nucleotide sequence: TGTGTCTGGAGGGACATTGAAGCTTTCTTT.

V gene TRBV5-8 combines with J gene TRBJ1-3; TRBD1 might be the D (6 bases). Per the germline V gene, CDR1 is SGHTS and CDR2 is YDEGEE. V lost 0 bases to trimming and J lost 5 bases, with 15 bases between them. The CDR3 spans 16 residues. As DNA, the CDR3 is TGTGCCAGCAGCTTGGATAAAGGGGGAACTAGAAACACCATATATTTT. This gives the protein CASSLDKGGTRNTIYF.